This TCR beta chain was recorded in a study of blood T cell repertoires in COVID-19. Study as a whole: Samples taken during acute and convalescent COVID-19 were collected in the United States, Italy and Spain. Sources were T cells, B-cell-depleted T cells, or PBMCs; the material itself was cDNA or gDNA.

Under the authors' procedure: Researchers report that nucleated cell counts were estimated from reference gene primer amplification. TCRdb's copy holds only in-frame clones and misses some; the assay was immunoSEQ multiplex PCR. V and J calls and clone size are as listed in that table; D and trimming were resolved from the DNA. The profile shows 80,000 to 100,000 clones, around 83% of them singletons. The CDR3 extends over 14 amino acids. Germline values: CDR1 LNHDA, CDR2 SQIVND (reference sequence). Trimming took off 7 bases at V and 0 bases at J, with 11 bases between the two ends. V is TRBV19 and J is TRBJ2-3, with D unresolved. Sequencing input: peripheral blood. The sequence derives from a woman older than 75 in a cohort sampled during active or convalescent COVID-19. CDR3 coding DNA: TGTGCCAGTAATCGCCGAGGAAGCACAGATACGCAGTATTTT. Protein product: CASNRRGSTDTQYF.